This T cell receptor (beta chain) came from a study of control samples from healthy donors and cancer patients. Only a few counts were recorded for this clone. Sequenced by immunoSEQ multiplex PCR; TCRdb stores in-frame clones only, minus some. In the table there are under 300,000 clones, over 70% of which are singletons. This clonotype was obtained from a woman aged 60-70 years with lung cancer. Material: PBMCs.

The chain's CDR3 is CASSPRLAGAADTQYF. In DNA form, the CDR3 reads TGTGCCAGCTCACCGCGACTAGCGGGAGCGGCAGATACGCAGTATTTT. The chain couples TRBV18 to TRBJ2-3, with TRBD2 matching 12 bases. V was clipped by 3 bases and J by 4 bases; unmatched bases: 5. Germline lookup yields CDR1 KGHSH and CDR2 LQKENI. This CDR3 contains 16 residues.